The rows below give T cell receptor beta chains drawn from one sample of a study of cytomegalovirus exposure and HLA in healthy donors. Here immunoSEQ multiplex PCR was the method, and the copy in TCRdb shows in-frame clones only, minus some. The sample yields approximately 220,000 clones, 80% to 95% seen once. The sequenced sample was PBMCs. The origin of the receptors is a young woman in good health and CMV-seronegative. Both conserved end residues are part of each CDR3.

J,V,CDR3
TRBJ1-2,TRBV7-9,CASSLRGPDYGYTF
TRBJ1-1,TRBV29-1,CSADPREVLNTEAFF
TRBJ1-5,TRBV27,CASRPQGNQPQHF
TRBJ1-2,TRBV19,CASSTRTGVDGYTF
TRBJ1-1,TRBV6-9,CASSQAFF
TRBJ2-1,TRBV7-9,CASSHPLWSEQFF
TRBJ1-3,TRBV18,CASSPATTSSGNTIYF
TRBJ2-1,TRBV7-9,CASSLAIAGISYNEQFF
TRBJ1-1,TRBV10-1,CASSESAPNTEAFF
TRBJ1-1,TRBV19,CASSIVISGVTEAFF
TRBJ2-1,TRBV5-4,CASSLTSFVGEQFF
TRBJ1-5,TRBV4-2,CASSQDPGNQPQHF
TRBJ1-1,TRBV6-1,CASTDRKFTEAFF
TRBJ2-2,TRBV28,CASSLSRSPVTGELFF